The 6 T cell receptor beta chains reported below all come from one sample, sequenced in a study of blood T cell repertoires in COVID-19. Measured with immunoSEQ multiplex PCR; TCRdb has only the in-frame clones, and not every one. Among about 220,000 clones listed, approximately 84% were seen once. Sequenced sample: peripheral blood. Receptor source: a woman in her 30s who had recovered from COVID-19.

CDR3 in DNA: TGTGCCAGCAGCGAACAGGGTGAGGGGTACGAGCAGTACTTC. Translation: CASSEQGEGYEQYF. This sequence joins TRBV7-2 and TRBJ2-5; tentatively, D is TRBD1 (6 bases). The DNA matches TRBJ2-7 better at its end, which makes the J call doubtful. CDR1 is SGHTA and CDR2 is FQGNSA in the germline V gene. The CDR3 contains 14 residues.

The chain recombines TRBV5-1 with TRBJ2-5; 7 bases fit TRBD1. This CDR3 is 15 amino acids long. Germline CDR1 is SGHRS and CDR2 is YFSETQ. V shed 0 bases and J 5 bases; nucleotides not matched to a gene: 7. The CDR3 loop reads CASSLGQGVWETQYF. In DNA, the CDR3 is TGCGCCAGCAGCTTGGGGCAGGGGGTCTGGGAGACCCAGTACTTC.

The chain uses TRBV7-2 and TRBJ1-5; 8 nucleotides align to TRBD1. The germline CDR1 and CDR2 sequences are SGHTA and FQGNSA. The CDR3 extends over 15 amino acids. V dropped 5 bases and J dropped 1; count of bases not matched to a gene: 4. CDR3 region: CASSPRTGSNQPQHF. Here the CDR3 DNA reads TGTGCCAGCAGCCCCCGGACAGGGAGCAATCAGCCCCAGCATTTT.

The rearrangement uses TRBV5-1 and TRBJ1-1; TRBD1 agrees at 7 bases. From germline, CDR1 is SGHRS and CDR2 YFSETQ. There are 16 residues in the CDR3. After removal of 1 base from V and 4 bases from J, the junction contained 10 bases not matched to a gene. The DNA for the CDR3 is TGCGCCAGCAGCTTGTCCCGGACAGGCCACTCCACTGAAGCTTTCTTT. Translation: CASSLSRTGHSTEAFF.

The chain joins TRBV6-4 to TRBJ2-5; D perhaps matches TRBD1 (5 bases). Between the trimmed V and J ends, which lost 5 bases and 1 base, there was a span of 14 bases. The CDR3 has 15 residues. Looked up from germline, CDR1 is MRHNA and CDR2 is SNTAGT. The CDR3 loop is CASSQQEKTQETQYF. The DNA for the CDR3 is TGTGCCAGCAGTCAACAGGAGAAGACCCAAGAGACCCAGTACTTC.

CDR3 in amino acids: CASSLAGGPDTEAFF. CDR3 coding DNA: TGTGCCAGCAGCTTGGCCGGCGGGCCTGACACTGAAGCTTTCTTT. This chain connects TRBV5-4 to TRBJ1-1; D is unresolved. From germline, CDR1 is SGHNT and CDR2 YYREEE (reference sequence). Trimming removed 0 bases at V and 3 bases at J, with 12 bases between. The CDR3 runs to 15 residues.